This T cell receptor beta chain was documented in a study of T cell changes during pregnancy in multiple sclerosis. Libraries were prepared by immunoSEQ multiplex PCR; TCRdb keeps only in-frame clonotypes and omits some of them. Found here are about 38,000 clones, about 90% of them singletons; the top ten hold about an eighth. This CDR3 comprises 14 residues. V lost 7 bases and J lost 0, with 10 bases in between. Germline V lookup: CDR1 MNHNS, CDR2 SASEGT. The sample here was CD8+ T cells from peripheral blood mononuclear cells, taken after pregnancy. The V call is TRBV6-1, the J call TRBJ1-5; D is undetermined. This TCR was sampled from a female donor with multiple sclerosis, enrolled in a pregnancy study. The CDR3 loop reads CASIAENSNQPQHF. CDR3 in DNA: TGTGCCAGCATAGCTGAAAATAGCAATCAGCCCCAGCATTTT.